The rows below give T cell receptor beta chains drawn from one sample of a study of CD8+ T cells in alopecia areata. Sequenced by immunoSEQ multiplex PCR; TCRdb stores in-frame clones only, minus some. The sample contains 45,000 to 70,000 clones, approximately 96% of which appear only once. Sequencing used CD8+ T cells sorted from blood, obtained at week 0. These receptors were obtained from a human donor with alopecia areata. Both conserved end residues are part of each CDR3. The order of the fields is clone size, V gene, J gene, D gene, CDR3 protein, CDR3 DNA. D genes are given only for firm matches. Clone sizes are given selectively: once, few, many, or a class where the clone is expanded.

>-|TRBV4-1|TRBJ2-7|-
CASSQEAPRPAEQYF
TGCGCCAGCAGCCAAGAAGCCCCCCGACCCGCCGAGCAGTACTTC
>-|TRBV29-1|TRBJ2-7|-
CSVVDRSYEQYF
TGCAGCGTTGTTGACAGGTCCTACGAGCAGTACTTC
>once|TRBV5-4|TRBJ2-1|-
CASSHVTARTYNEQFF
TGTGCCAGCAGCCATGTAACCGCCCGCACCTACAATGAGCAGTTCTTC
>-|TRBV7-9|TRBJ1-5|-
CASSLGGVQPQHF
TGTGCCAGCAGCTTAGGGGGGGTACAGCCCCAGCATTTT
>-|TRBV7-9|TRBJ2-7|-
CASSLATRLSSYEQYF
TGTGCCAGCAGCTTAGCGACTAGACTATCCTCCTACGAGCAGTACTTC
>-|TRBV27|TRBJ2-2|TRBD2
CASSPRTSLGPGELFF
TGTGCCAGCAGTCCCCGGACTAGCTTAGGGCCCGGGGAGCTGTTTTTT
>-|TRBV4-2|TRBJ2-2|TRBD1
CASSQGRQGPGELFF
TGTGCCAGCAGCCAAGGACGACAGGGTCCCGGGGAGCTGTTTTTT
>-|TRBV20-1|TRBJ1-1|TRBD1
CSAGGAFF
TGCAGTGCAGGGGGCGCTTTCTTT
>-|TRBV4-1|TRBJ2-3|-
CASSQDPAFTDTQYF
TGCGCCAGCAGCCAAGATCCAGCGTTCACAGATACGCAGTATTTT
>-|TRBV5-1|TRBJ2-1|TRBD1
CASSYLSGQAHNEQFF
TGCGCCAGCAGTTACCTTTCTGGACAGGCCCACAATGAGCAGTTCTTC
>once|TRBV16|TRBJ2-7|-
CASSPPAREQYF
TGTGCCAGCAGCCCCCCGGCTCGCGAGCAGTACTTC
>-|TRBV7-6|TRBJ1-4|-
CASSLGTAGPRNEKLFF
TGTGCCAGCAGCTTAGGAACGGCCGGCCCACGCAATGAAAAACTGTTTTTT
>-|TRBV7-6|TRBJ2-7|TRBD2
CASSETSGGTYEQYF
TGTGCCAGCAGCGAGACTAGCGGGGGTACCTACGAGCAGTACTTC
>once|TRBV7-8|TRBJ2-1|TRBD2
CASSLVGGGANEQFF
TGTGCCAGCAGCTTAGTTGGCGGGGGTGCCAATGAGCAGTTCTTC
>-|TRBV6-5|TRBJ1-2|-
CASSYGGVIDYGYTF
TGTGCCAGCAGTTACGGGGGGGTCATAGACTATGGCTACACCTTC